Sequencing of this T cell receptor (beta chain) was carried out in a study of shared clonotypes between healthy human individuals. Naive CD8 populations comprised CD45RO-negative cells positively selected for CCR7, excluding terminally differentiated effector memory CD45RA+ cells. Germline trimming cut 4 bases from V and 4 bases from J; bases unmatched to any gene: 1. Germline V lookup: CDR1 SGHDN, CDR2 FVKESK. This CDR3 spans 13 amino acids. The assay used deep level. For each subset, genomic DNA was distributed in equal portions over several immunoSEQ plates. TCRdb's table, derived via immunoSEQ multiplex PCR, lists solely in-frame clones and lacks some. This table has 800,000 to 950,000 clones, 96% appearing once. Note on this clone: Its target is unknown.

General study results and limits: Shared across a few donors were roughly 5.3% of the naive CD4 clonotypes. Estimated richness was generally greater in naive than memory subsets.

The source is a man under 40 in good health. This chain connects TRBV14 to TRBJ1-2, with 9 bases that match TRBD1. The specimen sequenced was naive CD8+ T cells sorted from blood. The CDR3, as DNA: TGTGCCAGCAGCCGGACAGGGGCCTATGGCTACACCTTC. Translating it yields CASSRTGAYGYTF.